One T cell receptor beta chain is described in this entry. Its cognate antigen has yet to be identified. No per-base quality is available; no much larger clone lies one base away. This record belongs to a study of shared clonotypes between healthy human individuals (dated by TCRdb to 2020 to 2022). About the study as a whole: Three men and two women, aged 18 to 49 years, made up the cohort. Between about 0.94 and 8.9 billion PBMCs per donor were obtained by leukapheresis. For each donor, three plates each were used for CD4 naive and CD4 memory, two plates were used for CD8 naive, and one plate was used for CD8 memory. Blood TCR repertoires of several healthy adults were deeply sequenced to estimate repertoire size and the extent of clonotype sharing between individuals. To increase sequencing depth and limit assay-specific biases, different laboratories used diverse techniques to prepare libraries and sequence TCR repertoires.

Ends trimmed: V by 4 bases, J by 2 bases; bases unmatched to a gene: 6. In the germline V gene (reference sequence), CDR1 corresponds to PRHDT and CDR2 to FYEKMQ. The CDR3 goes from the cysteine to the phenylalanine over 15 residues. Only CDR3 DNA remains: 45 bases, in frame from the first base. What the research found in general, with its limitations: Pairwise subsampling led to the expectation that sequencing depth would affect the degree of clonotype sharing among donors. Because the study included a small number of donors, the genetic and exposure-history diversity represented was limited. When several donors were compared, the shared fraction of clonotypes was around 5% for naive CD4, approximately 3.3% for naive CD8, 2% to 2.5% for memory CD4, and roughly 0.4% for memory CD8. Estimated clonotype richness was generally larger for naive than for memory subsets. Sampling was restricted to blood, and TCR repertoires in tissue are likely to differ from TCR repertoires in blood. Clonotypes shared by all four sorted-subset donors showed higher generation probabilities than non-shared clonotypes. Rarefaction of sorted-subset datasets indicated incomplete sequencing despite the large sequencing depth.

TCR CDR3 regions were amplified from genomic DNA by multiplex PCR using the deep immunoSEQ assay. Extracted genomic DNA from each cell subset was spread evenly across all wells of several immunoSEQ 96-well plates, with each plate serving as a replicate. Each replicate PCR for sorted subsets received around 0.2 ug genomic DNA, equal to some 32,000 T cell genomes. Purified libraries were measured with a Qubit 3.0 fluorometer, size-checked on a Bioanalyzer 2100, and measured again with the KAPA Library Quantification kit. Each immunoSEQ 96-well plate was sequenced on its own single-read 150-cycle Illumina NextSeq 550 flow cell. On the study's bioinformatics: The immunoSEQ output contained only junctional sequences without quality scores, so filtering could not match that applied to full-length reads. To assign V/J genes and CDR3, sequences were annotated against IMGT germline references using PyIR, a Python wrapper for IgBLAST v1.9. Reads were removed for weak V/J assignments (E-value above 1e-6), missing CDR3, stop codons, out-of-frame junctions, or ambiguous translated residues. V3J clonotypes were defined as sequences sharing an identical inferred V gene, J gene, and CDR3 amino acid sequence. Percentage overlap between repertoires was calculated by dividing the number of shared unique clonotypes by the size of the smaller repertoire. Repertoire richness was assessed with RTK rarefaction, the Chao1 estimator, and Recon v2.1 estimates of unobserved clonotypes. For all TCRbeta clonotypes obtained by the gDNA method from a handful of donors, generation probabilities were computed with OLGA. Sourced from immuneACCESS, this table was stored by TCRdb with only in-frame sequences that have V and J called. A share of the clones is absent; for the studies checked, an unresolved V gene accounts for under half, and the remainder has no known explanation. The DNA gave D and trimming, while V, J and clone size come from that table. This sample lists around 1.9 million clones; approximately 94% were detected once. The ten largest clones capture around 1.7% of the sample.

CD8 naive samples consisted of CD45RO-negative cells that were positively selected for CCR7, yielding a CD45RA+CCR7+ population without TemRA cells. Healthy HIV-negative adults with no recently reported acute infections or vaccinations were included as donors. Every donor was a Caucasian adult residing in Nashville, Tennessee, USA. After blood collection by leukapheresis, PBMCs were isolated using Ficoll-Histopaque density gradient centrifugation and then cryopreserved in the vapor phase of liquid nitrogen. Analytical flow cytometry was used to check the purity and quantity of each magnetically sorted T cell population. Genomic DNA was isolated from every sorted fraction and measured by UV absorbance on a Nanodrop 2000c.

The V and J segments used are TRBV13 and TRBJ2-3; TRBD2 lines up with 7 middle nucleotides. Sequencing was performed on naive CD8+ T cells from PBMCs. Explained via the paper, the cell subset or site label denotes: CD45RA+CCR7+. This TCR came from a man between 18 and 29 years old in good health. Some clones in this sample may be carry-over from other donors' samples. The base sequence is TGTGCCAGCAGCTCGGGAGGCGGTAACACAGATACGCAGTATTTT. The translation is CASSSGGGNTDTQYF.